This TCR beta chain was captured in a study of T cells after yellow fever vaccination. Findings of the study overall: Shared CD4/CD8 clonotypes were a small share, likely from convergent recombination.

TCRdb re-called the 5' RACE reads with MiXCR, one entry per CDR3 protein. The data show about 580,000 distinct CDR3 sequences, around a sixth seen once. This clonotype was seen more than once but under ten times. Its antigen remains unknown. This CDR3 has 15 residues. The germline CDR1 and CDR2 sequences are MNHEY and SVGAGI. V lost 4 bases and J lost 8, with 15 bases in between. The input for sequencing was PBMCs, taken about 5 days after the first yellow fever vaccination. This clonotype was obtained from a young man who received the YFV17D yellow fever vaccine. The rearrangement links TRBV6-5 to TRBJ1-6; perhaps TRBD1 as D (5 bases). CDR3 bases: TGTGCCAGCAGTTTGTTCAGGGTCGAGGATTCACCCCTCCACTTT. Residues: CASSLFRVEDSPLHF.